The source of this T cell receptor (beta chain) is a study of cytomegalovirus exposure and HLA in healthy donors. Overall study findings and caveats: Accurate HLA-A and HLA-B prediction from TCR beta sequences was reported for most subjects. When presence/absence was analysed, sequencing depth was taken to be roughly uniform across donors. What was likely a sequencing artifact was a cluster of highly shared sequence variants.

The germline V gene encodes CDR1 SGHNT and CDR2 YENEEA. V was pared by 5 bases and J by 7 bases, with 14 bases between. The CDR3 sequence is 14 residues long. Use of 60 Vbeta and 13 Jbeta primers characterized the PCR. TCRdb keeps only in-frame clones here, not all; method: immunoSEQ multiplex PCR. The sample includes over 150,000 clones, 65% to 85% of them seen just once. Notes on this clone: Its antigen is undetermined.

This sequence originates from a woman aged 45-59 years in good health and CMV-seropositive. V usage is TRBV11-3 and J usage is TRBJ2-2, with D perhaps matching TRBD2 (6 bases). What was sequenced was PBMCs. The CDR3 is CASSGGIIVGELFF. The CDR3 nucleotides are TGTGCCAGCAGCGGAGGGATTATCGTCGGGGAGCTGTTTTTT.